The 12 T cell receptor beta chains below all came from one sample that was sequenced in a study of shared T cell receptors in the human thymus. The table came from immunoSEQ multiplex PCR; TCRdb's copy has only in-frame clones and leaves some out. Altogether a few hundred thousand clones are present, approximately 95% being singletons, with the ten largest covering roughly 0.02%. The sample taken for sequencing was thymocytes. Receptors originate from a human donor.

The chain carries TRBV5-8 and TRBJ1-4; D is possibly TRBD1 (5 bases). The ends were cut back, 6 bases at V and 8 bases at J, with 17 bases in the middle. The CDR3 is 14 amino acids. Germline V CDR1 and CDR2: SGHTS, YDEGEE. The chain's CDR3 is CASIPWGGDEKLFF. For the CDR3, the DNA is TGTGCCAGCATCCCCTGGGGGGGGGACGAAAAACTGTTTTTT.

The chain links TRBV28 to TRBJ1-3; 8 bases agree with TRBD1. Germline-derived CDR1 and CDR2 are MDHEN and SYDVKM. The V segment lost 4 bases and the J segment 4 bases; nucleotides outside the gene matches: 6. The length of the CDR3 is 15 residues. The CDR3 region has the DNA TGTGCCAGCAGTTATCAGGGGGCGCGGGGAAACACCATATATTTT. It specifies CASSYQGARGNTIYF.

The CDR3: CASSDGRLAGGYEQYF. The CDR3 DNA follows: TGTGCCAGCAGTGATGGGCGTCTAGCGGGAGGCTACGAGCAGTACTTC. V usage is TRBV6-1 and J usage is TRBJ2-7, with 11 nucleotides matching TRBD2. Germline-derived CDR1 and CDR2 are MNHNS and SASEGT. The CDR3 is made up of 16 amino acids. V lost 3 bases to trimming and J lost 3 bases; unmatched junction nucleotides: 7.

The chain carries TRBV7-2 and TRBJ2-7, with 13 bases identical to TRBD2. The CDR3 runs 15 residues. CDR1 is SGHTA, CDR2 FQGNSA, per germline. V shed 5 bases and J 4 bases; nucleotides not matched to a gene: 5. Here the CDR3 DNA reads TGTGCCAGCAGCGCCGGGACTAGCGGGACATACGAGCAGTACTTC. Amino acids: CASSAGTSGTYEQYF.

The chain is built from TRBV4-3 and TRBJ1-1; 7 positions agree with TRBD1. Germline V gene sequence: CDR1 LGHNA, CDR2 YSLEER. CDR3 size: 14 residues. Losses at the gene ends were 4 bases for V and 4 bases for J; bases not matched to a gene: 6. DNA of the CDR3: TGCGCCAGCAGCCCTCAACAGGGGCCCACTGAAGCTTTCTTT. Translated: CASSPQQGPTEAFF.

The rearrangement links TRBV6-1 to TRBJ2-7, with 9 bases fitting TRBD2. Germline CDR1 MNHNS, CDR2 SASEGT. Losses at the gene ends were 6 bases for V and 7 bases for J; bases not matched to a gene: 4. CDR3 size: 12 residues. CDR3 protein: CASSAGGGEQYF. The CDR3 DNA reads TGTGCCAGCAGCGCGGGAGGGGGTGAGCAGTACTTC.

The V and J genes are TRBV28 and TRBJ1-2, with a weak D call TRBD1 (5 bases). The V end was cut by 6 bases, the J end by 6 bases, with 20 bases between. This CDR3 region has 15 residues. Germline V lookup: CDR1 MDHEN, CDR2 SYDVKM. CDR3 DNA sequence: TGTGCCAGCAGCGTACATTCGGGGGTCGGTGATGGCTACACCTTC. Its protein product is CASSVHSGVGDGYTF.

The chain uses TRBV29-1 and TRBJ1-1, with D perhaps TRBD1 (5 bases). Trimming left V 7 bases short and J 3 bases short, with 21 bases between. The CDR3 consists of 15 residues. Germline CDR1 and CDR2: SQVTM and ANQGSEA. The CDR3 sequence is CSAEWATKGDTEAFF. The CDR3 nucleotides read TGCAGCGCCGAGTGGGCTACCAAAGGGGACACTGAAGCTTTCTTT.

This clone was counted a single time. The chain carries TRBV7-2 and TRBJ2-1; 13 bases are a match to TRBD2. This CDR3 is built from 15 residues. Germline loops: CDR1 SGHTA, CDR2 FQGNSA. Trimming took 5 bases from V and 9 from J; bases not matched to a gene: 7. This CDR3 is CASSPGLAGVAEQFF. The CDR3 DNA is TGTGCCAGCAGCCCCGGACTAGCGGGAGTAGCTGAGCAGTTCTTC.

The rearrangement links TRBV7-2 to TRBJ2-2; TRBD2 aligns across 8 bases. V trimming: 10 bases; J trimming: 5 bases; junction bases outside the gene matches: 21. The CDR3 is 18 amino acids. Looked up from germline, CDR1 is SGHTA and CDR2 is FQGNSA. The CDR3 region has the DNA TGTGCCACCCGGGGAATGACTAGCGCCTCCGGGGGAACCGGGGAGCTGTTTTTT. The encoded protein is CATRGMTSASGGTGELFF.

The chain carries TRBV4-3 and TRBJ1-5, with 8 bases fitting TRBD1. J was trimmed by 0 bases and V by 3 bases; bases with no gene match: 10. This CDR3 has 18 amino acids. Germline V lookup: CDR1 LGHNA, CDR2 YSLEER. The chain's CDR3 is CASSQGTTGVNSNQPQHF. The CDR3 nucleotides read TGCGCCAGCAGCCAGGGTACGACAGGGGTGAATAGCAATCAGCCCCAGCATTTT.

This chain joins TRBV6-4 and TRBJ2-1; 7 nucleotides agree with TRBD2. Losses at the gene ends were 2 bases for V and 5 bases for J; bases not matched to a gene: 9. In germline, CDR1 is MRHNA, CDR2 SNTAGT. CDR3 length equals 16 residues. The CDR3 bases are TGTGCCAGCAGTGACAGTACGGCTAGCGGAAACAATGAGCAGTTCTTC. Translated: CASSDSTASGNNEQFF.